This T cell receptor beta chain emerged from a study of CXCR3-negative and CXCR3-positive naive CD8 T cells. About this clonotype: Its antigen is currently unknown.

Findings and limits, study-wide: Fresh PBMCs went into most assays, and CXCR3 expression partly declined after cryopreservation. Each naive subset displayed comparably high diversity, whereas memory CD8+ cells displayed much lower diversity. Naive CXCR3-positive cells had TRB CDR3s more hydrophobic than those of CXCR3-negative naive cells.

Germline V gene data show CDR1 as MDHEN and CDR2 as SYDVKM. The CDR3 contains 19 residues. With UMI labels, 5' RACE was used to prepare the TRB cDNA libraries. For each CDR3 protein, TCRdb gives one entry from its re-call of the 5' RACE reads, without DNA. The sample's table shows over 80,000 distinct CDR3 sequences. The sample taken for sequencing was naive CXCR3- CD8+ T cells from blood. The subset was: CD45RO-CCR7+CD27+CD95- naive CD8+ T cells lacking CXCR3 (TNR3-). This receptor was taken from a human donor in good health. Some clones in this sample may be carry-over from other donors' samples. This sequence joins TRBV28 and TRBJ2-3; the TCRdb D gene call, TRBD2, has no DNA to confirm it. The CDR3 loop is CASSFWALAGSGGTDTQYF. The full variable domain, rest sourced from reference TRBV28 and TRBJ2-3, is DVKVTQSSRYLVKRTGEKVFLECVQDMDHENMFWYRQDPGLGLRLIYFSYDVKMKEKGDIPEGYSVSREKKERFSLILESASTNQTSMYLCASSFWALAGSGGTDTQYFGPGTRLTVL.